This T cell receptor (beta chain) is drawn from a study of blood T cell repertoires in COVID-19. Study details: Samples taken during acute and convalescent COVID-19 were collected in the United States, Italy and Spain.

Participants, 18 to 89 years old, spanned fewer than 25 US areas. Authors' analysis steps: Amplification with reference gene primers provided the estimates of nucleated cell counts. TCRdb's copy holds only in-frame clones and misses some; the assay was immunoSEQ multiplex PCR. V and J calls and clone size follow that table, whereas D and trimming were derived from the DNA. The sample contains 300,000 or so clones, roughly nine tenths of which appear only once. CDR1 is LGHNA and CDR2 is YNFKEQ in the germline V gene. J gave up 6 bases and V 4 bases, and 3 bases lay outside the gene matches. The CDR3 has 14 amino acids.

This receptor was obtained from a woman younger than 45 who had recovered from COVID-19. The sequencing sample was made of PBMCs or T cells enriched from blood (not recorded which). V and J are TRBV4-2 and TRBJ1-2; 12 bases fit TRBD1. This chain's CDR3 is CASSPGQGADGYTF. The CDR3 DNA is TGTGCCAGCAGCCCGGGACAGGGGGCTGATGGCTACACCTTC.